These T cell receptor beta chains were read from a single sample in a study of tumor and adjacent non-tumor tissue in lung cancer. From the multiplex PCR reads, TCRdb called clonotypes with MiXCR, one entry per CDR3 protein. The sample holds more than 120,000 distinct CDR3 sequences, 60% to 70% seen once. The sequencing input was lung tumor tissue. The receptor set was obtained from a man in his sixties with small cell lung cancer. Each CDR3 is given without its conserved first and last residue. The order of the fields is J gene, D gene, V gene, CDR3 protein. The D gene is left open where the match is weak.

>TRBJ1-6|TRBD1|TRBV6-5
ASSYGQGNRSPLH
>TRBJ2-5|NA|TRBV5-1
ASSRHRDQETQY
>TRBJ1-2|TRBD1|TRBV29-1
SAMDRGYGRT
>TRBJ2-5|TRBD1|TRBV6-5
ASSPRTGGRGTQY
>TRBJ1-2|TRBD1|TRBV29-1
SIEGTGARCGYT
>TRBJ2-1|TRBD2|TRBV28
ASSIAGVAYNEQF
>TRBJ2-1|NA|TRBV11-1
ASILGQMLGGEKF
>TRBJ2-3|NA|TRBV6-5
ASCQRVARDTQY
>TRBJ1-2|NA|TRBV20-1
ISLTTRGGPGYT
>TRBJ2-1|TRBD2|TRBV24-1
ATSDGLAGASSYNEQF
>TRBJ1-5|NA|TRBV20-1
SAARYAGDSQPQH
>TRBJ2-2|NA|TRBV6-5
ASRCVGPNTGELF
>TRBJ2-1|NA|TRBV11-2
ASSLEAWFNNEQF
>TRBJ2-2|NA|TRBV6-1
ASFYRASIAGELF
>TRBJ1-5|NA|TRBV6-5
ASRGGDQPQH
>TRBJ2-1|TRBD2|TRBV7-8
ASSLELAGTNEQF
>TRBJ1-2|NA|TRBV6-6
ASSYGDRTYYGYT
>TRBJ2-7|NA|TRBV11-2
ARSSTVPPYEHY
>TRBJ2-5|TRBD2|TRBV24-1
ATIVAGEETQY
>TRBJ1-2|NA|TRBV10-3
AISDSDRRGDGHT
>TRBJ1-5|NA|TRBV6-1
ASSEAGGNQPQH
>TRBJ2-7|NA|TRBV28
ASNPGGAIARINEQY
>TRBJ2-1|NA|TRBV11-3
ASKRGGGYNEQF
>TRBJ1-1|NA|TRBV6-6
ASSYSPGLGAGTEAF
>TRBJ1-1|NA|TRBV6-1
ASGSGNTEAF
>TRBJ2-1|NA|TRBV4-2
ASSQDQGSGGLYNEQL
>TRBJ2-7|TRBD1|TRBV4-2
ASSHAAGTVPYEQY
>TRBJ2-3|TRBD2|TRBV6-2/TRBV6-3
ATLGLAVTDTQY
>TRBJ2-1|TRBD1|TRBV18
ASAPGQGSHNEQF
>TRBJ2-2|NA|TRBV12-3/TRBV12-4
ASSFRNTGELF
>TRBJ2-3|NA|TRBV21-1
ASSKGRREGTDTQY
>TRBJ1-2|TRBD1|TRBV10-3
AFRTDREFNGYT
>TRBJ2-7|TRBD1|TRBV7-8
AISLLGQGAGEHY
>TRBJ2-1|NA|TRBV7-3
ASSFAGNEQF